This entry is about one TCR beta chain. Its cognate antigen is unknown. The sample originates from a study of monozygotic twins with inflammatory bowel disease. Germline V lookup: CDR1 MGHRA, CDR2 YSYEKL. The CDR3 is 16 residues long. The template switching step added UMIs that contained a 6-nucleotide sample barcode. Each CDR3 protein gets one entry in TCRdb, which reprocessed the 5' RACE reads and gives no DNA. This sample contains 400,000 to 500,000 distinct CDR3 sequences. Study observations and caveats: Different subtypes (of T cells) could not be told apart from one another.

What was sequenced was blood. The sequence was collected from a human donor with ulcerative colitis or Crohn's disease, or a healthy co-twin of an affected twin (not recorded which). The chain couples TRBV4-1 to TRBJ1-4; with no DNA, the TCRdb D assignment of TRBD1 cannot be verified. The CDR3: CASSPAGAGANEKLFF.